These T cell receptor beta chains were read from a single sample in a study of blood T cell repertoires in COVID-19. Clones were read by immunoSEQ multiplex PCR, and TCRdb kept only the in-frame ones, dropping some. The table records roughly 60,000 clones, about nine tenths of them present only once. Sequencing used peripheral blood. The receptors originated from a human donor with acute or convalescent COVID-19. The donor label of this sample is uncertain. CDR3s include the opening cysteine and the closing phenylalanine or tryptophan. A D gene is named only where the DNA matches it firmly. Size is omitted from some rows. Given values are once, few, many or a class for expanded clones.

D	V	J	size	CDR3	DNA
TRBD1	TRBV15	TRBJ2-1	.	CATSRGGQPNEQFF	TGTGCCACCAGCAGAGGGGGACAGCCTAATGAGCAGTTCTTC
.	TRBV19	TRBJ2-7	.	CASSTPAPGEQYF	TGTGCCAGTAGTACCCCGGCCCCAGGAGAGCAGTACTTC
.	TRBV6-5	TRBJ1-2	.	CASSPGRAYGYTF	TGTGCCAGCAGCCCCGGCAGGGCGTATGGCTACACCTTC
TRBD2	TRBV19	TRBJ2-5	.	CASSIGGGGETQYF	TGTGCCAGTAGTATAGGGGGGGGTGGAGAGACCCAGTACTTC
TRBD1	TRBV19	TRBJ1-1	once	CASRTGAPHTEAFF	TGTGCCAGTAGGACAGGGGCGCCGCACACTGAAGCTTTCTTT
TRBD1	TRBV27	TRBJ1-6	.	CASSWDRDSPLHF	TGTGCCAGCAGTTGGGACAGGGATTCACCCCTCCACTTT
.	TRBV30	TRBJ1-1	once	CAWSVPGRGSGSTEAFF	TGTGCCTGGAGTGTACCGGGCAGGGGAAGCGGGAGCACTGAAGCTTTCTTT
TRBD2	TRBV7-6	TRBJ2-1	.	CASSAGSGRGYEQFF	TGTGCCAGCAGCGCCGGTAGCGGGAGGGGCTATGAGCAGTTCTTC
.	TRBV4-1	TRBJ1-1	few	CASSQVPRSEAFF	TGCGCCAGCAGCCAAGTCCCCCGGAGTGAAGCTTTCTTT
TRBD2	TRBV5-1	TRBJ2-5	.	CASSRGTSGSLAETQYF	TGCGCCAGCAGCAGGGGGACTAGCGGGAGCCTGGCGGAGACCCAGTACTTC
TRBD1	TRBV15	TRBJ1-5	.	CATSSTTGDLNQPQHF	TGTGCCACCAGCAGTACAACAGGGGATCTGAATCAGCCCCAGCATTTT
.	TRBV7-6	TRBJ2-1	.	CASSLGGPGVSVGEQFF	TGTGCCAGCAGCCTAGGAGGTCCCGGGGTCTCGGTGGGTGAGCAGTTCTTC
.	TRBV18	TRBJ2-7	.	CASSGGTVRYEQYF	TGTGCCAGCTCAGGGGGGACAGTGAGATACGAGCAGTACTTC
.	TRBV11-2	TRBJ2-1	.	CASSFAGRGPYNEQFF	TGTGCCAGCAGCTTCGCGGGAAGGGGACCGTACAATGAGCAGTTCTTC
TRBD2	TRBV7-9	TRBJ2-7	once	CASSLSGGRSYEQYF	TGTGCCAGCAGCTTGTCGGGAGGACGCTCCTACGAGCAGTACTTC
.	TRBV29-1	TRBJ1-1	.	CSVQEGRSEAFF	TGCAGCGTTCAAGAGGGGCGCTCTGAAGCTTTCTTT
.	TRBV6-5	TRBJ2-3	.	CASSSGGTSTDTQYF	TGTGCCAGCAGTTCCGGCGGGACTAGCACAGATACGCAGTATTTT
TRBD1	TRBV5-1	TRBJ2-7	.	CASSFGQGGYEQYF	TGCGCCAGCAGCTTCGGACAGGGCGGATACGAGCAGTACTTC
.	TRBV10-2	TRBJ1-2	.	CASSESQVMGGYTF	TGCGCCAGCAGTGAGAGTCAGGTTATGGGCGGCTACACCTTC
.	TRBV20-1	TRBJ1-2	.	CSASVLQSYGYTF	TGCAGTGCTAGTGTTTTACAAAGCTATGGCTACACCTTC
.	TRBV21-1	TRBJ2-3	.	CASSRASGGVQDTQYF	TGTGCCAGCAGCCGTGCTAGCGGGGGGGTTCAGGATACGCAGTATTTT
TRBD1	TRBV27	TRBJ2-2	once	CASSLGSGRGRDTGELFF	TGTGCCAGCAGTTTAGGGTCGGGCAGGGGGCGCGACACCGGGGAGCTGTTTTTT
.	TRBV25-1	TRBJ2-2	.	CASSEFRSGDLDTGELFF	TGTGCCAGCAGTGAATTTAGGTCCGGGGACTTGGACACCGGGGAGCTGTTTTTT
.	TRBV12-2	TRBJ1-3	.	CASRFILPGQSSSGNTIYF	TGTGCAAGTCGCTTCATACTACCGGGACAGAGCAGCTCTGGAAACACCATATATTTT
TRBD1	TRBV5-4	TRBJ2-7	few	CASSLQGARNEQYF	TGTGCCAGCAGCTTGCAGGGGGCGAGGAACGAGCAGTACTTC
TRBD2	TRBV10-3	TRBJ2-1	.	CAVGTSKDYEQFF	TGTGCCGTTGGGACTAGCAAAGACTATGAGCAGTTCTTC
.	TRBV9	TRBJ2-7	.	CASSANSYEQYF	TGTGCCAGCAGCGCTAATTCCTACGAGCAGTACTTC
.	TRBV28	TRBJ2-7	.	CASRKTGRSAGAQYEQYF	TGTGCCAGCAGGAAAACAGGGAGGTCGGCGGGAGCCCAATACGAGCAGTACTTC
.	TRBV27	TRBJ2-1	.	CASRGSGRTLYNEQFF	TGTGCCAGCAGAGGGTCGGGGAGAACCCTTTACAATGAGCAGTTCTTC
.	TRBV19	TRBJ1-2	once	CASSISNSPIYGYTF	TGTGCCAGTAGTATATCGAACAGTCCCATCTATGGCTACACCTTC
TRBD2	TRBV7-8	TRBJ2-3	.	CASSFLSWSGRNTQYF	TGTGCCAGCAGCTTCCTGTCGTGGAGCGGGAGGAATACGCAGTATTTT
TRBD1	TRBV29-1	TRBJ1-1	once	CSGGTGGNTEAFF	TGCAGCGGAGGGACAGGGGGGAACACTGAAGCTTTCTTT
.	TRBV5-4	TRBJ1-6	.	CASSWGNRVGSPLHF	TGTGCCAGCAGCTGGGGGAACAGGGTAGGGTCACCCCTCCACTTT
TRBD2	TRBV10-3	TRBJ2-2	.	CAISGGLAANTGELFF	TGTGCCATCAGTGGAGGACTAGCGGCTAACACCGGGGAGCTGTTTTTT
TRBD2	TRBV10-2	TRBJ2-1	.	CASSSGGYNEQFF	TGCGCCAGCAGTAGCGGGGGTTACAATGAGCAGTTCTTC
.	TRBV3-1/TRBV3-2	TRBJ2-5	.	CASRERGGTQYF	TGTGCCAGCCGAGAGAGGGGAGGGACCCAGTACTTC
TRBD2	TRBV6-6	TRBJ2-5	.	CASRGLAAQETQYF	TGTGCCAGCAGGGGACTAGCCGCACAAGAGACCCAGTACTTC
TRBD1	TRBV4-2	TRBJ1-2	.	CASSQRQGILYGYTF	TGTGCCAGCAGCCAACGACAGGGGATCTTGTATGGCTACACCTTC
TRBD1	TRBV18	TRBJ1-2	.	CASSPPGTELGYGYTF	TGTGCCAGCTCACCACCCGGGACAGAACTGGGCTATGGCTACACCTTC
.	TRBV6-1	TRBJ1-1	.	CASSEASGGTEAFF	TGTGCCAGCAGTGAAGCGTCCGGGGGTACTGAAGCTTTCTTT
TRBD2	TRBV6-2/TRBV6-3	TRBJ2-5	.	CASSPTSGGSGETQYF	TGTGCCAGCAGCCCTACTAGCGGGGGGTCTGGAGAGACCCAGTACTTC
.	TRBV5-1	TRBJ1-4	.	CASREDPKREKLFF	TGCGCCAGCAGGGAGGACCCCAAACGAGAAAAACTGTTTTTT
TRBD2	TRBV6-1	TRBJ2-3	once	CASSEVTGLAGGASTDTQYF	TGTGCCAGCAGTGAAGTGACGGGACTAGCGGGCGGGGCTAGCACAGATACGCAGTATTTT